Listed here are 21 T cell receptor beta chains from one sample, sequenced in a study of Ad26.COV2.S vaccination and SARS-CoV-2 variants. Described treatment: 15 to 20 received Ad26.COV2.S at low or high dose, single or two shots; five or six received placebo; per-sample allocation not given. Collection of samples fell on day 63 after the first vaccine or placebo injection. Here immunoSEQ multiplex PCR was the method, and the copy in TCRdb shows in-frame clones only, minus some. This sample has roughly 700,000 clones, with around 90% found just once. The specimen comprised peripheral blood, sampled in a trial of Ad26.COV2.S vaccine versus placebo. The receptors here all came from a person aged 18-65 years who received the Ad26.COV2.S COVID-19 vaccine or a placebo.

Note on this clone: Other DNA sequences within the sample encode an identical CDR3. CDR3 loop: CAWSGNTGELFF. The CDR3, as DNA: TGTGCCTGGAGCGGGAACACCGGGGAGCTGTTTTTT. This chain joins TRBV30 and TRBJ2-2; no clear D gene. CDR3 length equals 12 residues. The V gene's germline CDR1 is GTSNPN and CDR2 SVGIG (reference sequence). Deletions cut 3 bases from V and 1 base from J, with 3 bases between. The full variable domain, completed using reference TRBV30 and TRBJ2-2, is SQTIHQWPATLVQPVGSPLSLECTVEGTSNPNLYWYRQAAGRGLQLLFYSVGIGQISSEVPQNLSASRPQDRQFILSSKKLLLSDSGFYLCAWSGNTGELFFGEGSRLTVL.

The CDR3 protein is CASSLFEGSQETQYF. In DNA, the CDR3 is TGTGCCAGCTCACTATTCGAGGGGTCCCAAGAGACCCAGTACTTC. The rearrangement uses TRBV18 and TRBJ2-5; D assignment may be TRBD1 or TRBD2 (5 bases each). The CDR3 is 15 amino acids. Germline V gives CDR1 KGHSH, CDR2 LQKENI. Trimming took 4 bases from V and 1 from J, leaving 13 bases between them.

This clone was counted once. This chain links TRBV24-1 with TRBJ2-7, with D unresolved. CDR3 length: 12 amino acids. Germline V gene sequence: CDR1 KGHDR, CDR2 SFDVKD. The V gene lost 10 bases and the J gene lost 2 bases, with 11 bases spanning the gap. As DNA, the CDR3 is TGTGCCACGGACCCGGCCACCTACGAGCAGTACTTC. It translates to CATDPATYEQYF.

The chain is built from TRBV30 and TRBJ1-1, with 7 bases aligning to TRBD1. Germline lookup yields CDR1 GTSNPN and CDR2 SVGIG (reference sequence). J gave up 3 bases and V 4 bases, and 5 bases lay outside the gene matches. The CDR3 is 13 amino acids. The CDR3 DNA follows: TGTGCCTGGACCGGGACAGCATACACTGAAGCTTTCTTT. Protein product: CAWTGTAYTEAFF. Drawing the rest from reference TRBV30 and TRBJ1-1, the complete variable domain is SQTIHQWPATLVQPVGSPLSLECTVEGTSNPNLYWYRQAAGRGLQLLFYSVGIGQISSEVPQNLSASRPQDRQFILSSKKLLLSDSGFYLCAWTGTAYTEAFFGQGTRLTVV.

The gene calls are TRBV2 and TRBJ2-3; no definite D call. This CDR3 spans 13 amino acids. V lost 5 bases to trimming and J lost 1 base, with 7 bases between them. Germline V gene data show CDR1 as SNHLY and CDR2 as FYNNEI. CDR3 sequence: CASSYSRTDTQYF. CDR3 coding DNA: TGTGCCAGCAGTTACTCTCGCACAGATACGCAGTATTTT.

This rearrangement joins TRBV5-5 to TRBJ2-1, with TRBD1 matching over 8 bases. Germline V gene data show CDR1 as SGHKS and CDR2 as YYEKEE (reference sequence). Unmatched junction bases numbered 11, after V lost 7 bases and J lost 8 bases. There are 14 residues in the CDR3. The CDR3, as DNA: TGTGCCAGCTCGGTTCCCAGGGGGCGGGATGAGCAGTTCTTC. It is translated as CASSVPRGRDEQFF.

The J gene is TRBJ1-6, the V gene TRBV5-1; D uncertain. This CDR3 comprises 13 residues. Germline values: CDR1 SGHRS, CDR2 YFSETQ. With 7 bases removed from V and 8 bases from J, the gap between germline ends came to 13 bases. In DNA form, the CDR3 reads TGCGCCAGCGGGAGGCAGAGGGATTCACCCCTCCACTTT. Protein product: CASGRQRDSPLHF.

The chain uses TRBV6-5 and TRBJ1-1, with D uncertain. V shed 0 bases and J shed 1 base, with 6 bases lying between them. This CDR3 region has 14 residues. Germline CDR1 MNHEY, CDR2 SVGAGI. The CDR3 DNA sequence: TGTGCCAGCAGTTACTCGATTCCGAACACTGAAGCTTTCTTT. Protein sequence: CASSYSIPNTEAFF.

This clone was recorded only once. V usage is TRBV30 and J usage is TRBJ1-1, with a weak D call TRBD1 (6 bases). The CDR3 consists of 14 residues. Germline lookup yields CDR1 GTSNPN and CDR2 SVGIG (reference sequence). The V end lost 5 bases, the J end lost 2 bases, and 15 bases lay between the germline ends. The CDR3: CAWDSGDLNTEAFF. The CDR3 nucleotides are TGTGCCTGGGACTCAGGGGACTTAAACACTGAAGCTTTCTTT.

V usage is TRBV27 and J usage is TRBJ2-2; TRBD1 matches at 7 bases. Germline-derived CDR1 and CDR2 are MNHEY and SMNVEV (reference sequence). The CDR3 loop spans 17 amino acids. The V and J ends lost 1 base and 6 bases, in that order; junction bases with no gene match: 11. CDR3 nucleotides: TGTGCCAGCAGTTTATTAGGGGGCCTGCCCGGAGCCGGGGAGCTGTTTTTT. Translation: CASSLLGGLPGAGELFF.

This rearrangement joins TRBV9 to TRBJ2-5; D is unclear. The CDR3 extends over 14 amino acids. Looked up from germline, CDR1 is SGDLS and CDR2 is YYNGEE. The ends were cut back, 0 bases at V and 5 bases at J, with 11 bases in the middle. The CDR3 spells CASSVGPARETQYF. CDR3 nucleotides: TGTGCCAGCAGCGTAGGGCCCGCCAGGGAGACCCAGTACTTC.

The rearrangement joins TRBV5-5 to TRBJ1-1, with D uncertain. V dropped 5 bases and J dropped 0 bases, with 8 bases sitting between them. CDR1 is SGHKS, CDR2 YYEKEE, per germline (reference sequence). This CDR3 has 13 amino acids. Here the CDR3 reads CASSQHLNTEAFF. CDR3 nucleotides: TGTGCCAGCAGTCAACACCTGAACACTGAAGCTTTCTTT.

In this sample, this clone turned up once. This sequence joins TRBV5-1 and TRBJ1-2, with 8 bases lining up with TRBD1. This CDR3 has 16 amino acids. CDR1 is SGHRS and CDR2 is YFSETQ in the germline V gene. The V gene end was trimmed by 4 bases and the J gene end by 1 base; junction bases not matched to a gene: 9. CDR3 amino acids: CASSPGGTGDNYGYTF. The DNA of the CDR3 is TGCGCCAGCAGCCCAGGTGGGACAGGCGATAACTATGGCTACACCTTC.

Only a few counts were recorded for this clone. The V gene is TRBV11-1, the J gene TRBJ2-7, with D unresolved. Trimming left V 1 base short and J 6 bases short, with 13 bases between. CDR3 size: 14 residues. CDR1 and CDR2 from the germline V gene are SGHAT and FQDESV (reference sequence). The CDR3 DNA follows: TGTGCCAGCAGCTTAGGTGGTTTACCCCTCGAGCAGTACTTC. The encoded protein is CASSLGGLPLEQYF.

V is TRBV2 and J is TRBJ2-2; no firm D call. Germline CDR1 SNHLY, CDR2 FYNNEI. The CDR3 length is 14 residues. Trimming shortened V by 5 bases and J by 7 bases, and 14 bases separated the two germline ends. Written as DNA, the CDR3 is TGTGCCAGCAGTCCCCTAGGAACGGGCGGGGAGCTGTTTTTT. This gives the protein CASSPLGTGGELFF.

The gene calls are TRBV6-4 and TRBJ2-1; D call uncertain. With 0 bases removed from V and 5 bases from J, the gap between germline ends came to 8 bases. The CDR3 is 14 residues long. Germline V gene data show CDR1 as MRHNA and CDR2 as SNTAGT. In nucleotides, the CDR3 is TGTGCCAGCAGTGACTCGAACGGAAACAATGAGCAGTTCTTC. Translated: CASSDSNGNNEQFF.

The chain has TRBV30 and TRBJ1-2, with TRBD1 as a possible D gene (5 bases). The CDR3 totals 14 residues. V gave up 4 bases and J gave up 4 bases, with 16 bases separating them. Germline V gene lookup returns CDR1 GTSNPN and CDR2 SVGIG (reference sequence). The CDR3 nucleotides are TGTGCCTGGACCGCTAAGACAGATACCTATGGCTACACCTTC. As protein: CAWTAKTDTYGYTF.

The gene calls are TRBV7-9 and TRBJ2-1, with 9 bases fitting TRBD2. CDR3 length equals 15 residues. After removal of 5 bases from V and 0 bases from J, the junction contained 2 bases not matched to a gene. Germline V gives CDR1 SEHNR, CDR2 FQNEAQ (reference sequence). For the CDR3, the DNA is TGTGCCAGCAGCCGTAGCGGGAGCTCCTACAATGAGCAGTTCTTC. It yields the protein CASSRSGSSYNEQFF.

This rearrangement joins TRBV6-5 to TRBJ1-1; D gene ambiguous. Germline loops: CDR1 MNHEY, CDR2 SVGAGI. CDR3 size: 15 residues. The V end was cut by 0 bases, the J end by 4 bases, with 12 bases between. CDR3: CASSYSGLGSTEAFF. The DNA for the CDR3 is TGTGCCAGCAGTTACTCGGGGTTGGGGAGCACTGAAGCTTTCTTT.

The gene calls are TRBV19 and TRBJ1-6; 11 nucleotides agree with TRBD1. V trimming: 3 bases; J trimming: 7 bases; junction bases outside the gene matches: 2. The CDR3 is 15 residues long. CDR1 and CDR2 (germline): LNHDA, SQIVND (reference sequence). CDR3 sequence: CASSIGTGGNSPLHF. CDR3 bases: TGTGCCAGTAGTATTGGGACAGGGGGAAATTCACCCCTCCACTTT.

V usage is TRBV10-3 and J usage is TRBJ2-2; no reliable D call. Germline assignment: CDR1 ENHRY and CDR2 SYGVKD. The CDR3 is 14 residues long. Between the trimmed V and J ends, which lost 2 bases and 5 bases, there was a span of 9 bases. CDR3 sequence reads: CAISERQSTGELFF. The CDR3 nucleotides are TGTGCCATCAGTGAGAGGCAGAGTACCGGGGAGCTGTTTTTT.